This record concerns one TCR beta chain sequence. Its antigen remains unidentified. The sample belongs to a study of T cells after yellow fever vaccination. Study results and caveats: Weaker in magnitude, the secondary response showed a faster peak on day 5 versus 15. FACS-sorted repertoires might harbor abundant contaminating clonotypes from the bulk population. Subsequent to the booster, the majority of primary-vaccination clones reappeared (roughly 97% CD4, around 90% CD8).

The CDR3 spans 15 residues. Germline CDR1 SGHRS, CDR2 YFSETQ. V shed 1 base and J 13 bases; nucleotides not matched to a gene: 5. UMIs were added to TCR cDNA along with a universal primer site when it was made by 5'RACE template switching. TCRdb itself ran the 5' RACE reads through MiXCR, one entry per CDR3 protein. This sample carries about 350,000 distinct CDR3 sequences, roughly 8.6% of them seen once, and the ten largest clones take 17%. This receptor was identified in a man aged 18 to 29 who received the YFV17D yellow fever vaccine. The V call is TRBV5-1, the J call TRBJ2-1, with 16 bases aligning to TRBD2. Sequenced material: PBMCs, taken approximately 47 days after the first yellow fever vaccination. CDR3 protein: CASSLQGTSGGAQFF. The CDR3 DNA follows: TGCGCCAGCAGCTTGCAGGGGACTAGCGGGGGGGCCCAGTTCTTC. Supplemented by reference TRBV5-1 and TRBJ2-1, the full variable domain reads KAGVTQTPRYLIKTRGQQVTLSCSPISGHRSVSWYQQTPGQGLQFLFEYFSETQRNKGNFPGRFSGRQFSNSRSEMNVSTLELGDSALYLCASSLQGTSGGAQFFGPGTRLTVL.